Given below is one T cell receptor (beta chain) in context. Its antigen is unknown. TCRdb's copy holds only in-frame clones and misses some; the assay was immunoSEQ multiplex PCR. The sample lists over 100,000 clones, 90% occurring once. The CDR3 extends over 15 amino acids. Germline values: CDR1 MGHRA, CDR2 YSYEKL. The V gene lost 0 bases and the J gene lost 5 bases, with 13 bases spanning the gap. These data belong to a study of T cell responses to AZD1222 COVID-19 vaccine. Study-level findings and limits: The breadth and depth of Spike-specific TCRs increased once two AZD1222 doses had been given. Distributed over spike, vaccine-associated CD4 TCRs predominated at 160-218 and 743-854. Seropositive status at baseline applied to only six AZD1222 recipients.

This specimen was peripheral blood, taken on day 0 of AZD1222 vaccination. The TCR was taken from an adult in good health. J is TRBJ2-5 and V is TRBV4-1; possibly TRBD2 for D (7 bases). CDR3 sequence reads: CASSQERGGAETQYF. The CDR3 DNA follows: TGCGCCAGCAGCCAAGAGCGCGGGGGCGCGGAGACCCAGTACTTC.